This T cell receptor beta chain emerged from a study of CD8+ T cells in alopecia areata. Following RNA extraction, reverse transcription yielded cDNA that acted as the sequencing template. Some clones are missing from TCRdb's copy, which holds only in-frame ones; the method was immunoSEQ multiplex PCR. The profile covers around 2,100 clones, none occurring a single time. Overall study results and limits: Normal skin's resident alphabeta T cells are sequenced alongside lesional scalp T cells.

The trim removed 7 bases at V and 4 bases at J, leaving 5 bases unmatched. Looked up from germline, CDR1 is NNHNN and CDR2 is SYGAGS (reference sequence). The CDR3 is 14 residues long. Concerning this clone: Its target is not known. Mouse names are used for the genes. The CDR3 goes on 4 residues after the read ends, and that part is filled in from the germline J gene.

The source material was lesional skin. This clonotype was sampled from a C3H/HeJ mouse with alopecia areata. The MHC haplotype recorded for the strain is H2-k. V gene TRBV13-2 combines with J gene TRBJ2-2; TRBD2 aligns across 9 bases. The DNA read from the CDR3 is TGTGCCAGCAACTGGGGGGAGGGCACCGGG. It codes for CASNWGEGTG. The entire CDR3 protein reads CASNWGEGTGQLYF.